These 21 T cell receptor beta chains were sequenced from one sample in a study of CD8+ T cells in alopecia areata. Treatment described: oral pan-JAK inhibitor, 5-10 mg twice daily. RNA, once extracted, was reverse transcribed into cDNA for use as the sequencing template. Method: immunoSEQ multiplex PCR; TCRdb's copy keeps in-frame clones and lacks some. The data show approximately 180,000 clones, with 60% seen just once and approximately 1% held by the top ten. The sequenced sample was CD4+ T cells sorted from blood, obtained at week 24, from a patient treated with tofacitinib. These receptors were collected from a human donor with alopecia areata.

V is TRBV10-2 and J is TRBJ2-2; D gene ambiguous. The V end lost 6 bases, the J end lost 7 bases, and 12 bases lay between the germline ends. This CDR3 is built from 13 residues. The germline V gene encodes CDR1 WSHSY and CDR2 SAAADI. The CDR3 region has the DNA TGCGCCAGCAGCGGCAAATCTGTCGGGGAGCTGTTTTTT. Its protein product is CASSGKSVGELFF.

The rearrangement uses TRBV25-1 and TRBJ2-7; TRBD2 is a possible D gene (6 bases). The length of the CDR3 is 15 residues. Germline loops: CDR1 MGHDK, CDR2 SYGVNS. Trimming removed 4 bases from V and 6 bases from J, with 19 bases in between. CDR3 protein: CASSAGLLMAAEQYF. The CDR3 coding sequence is TGTGCCAGCAGTGCGGGACTCCTCATGGCGGCCGAGCAGTACTTC.

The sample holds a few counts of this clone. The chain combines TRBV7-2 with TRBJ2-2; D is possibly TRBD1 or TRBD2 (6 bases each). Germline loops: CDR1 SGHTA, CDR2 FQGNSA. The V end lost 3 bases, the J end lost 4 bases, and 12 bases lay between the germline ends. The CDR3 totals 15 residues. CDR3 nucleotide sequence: TGTGCCAGCAGCTTCAGCAGGGGAGGCACCGGGGAGCTGTTTTTT. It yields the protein CASSFSRGGTGELFF. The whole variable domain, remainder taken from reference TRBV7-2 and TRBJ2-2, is GAGVSQSPSNKVTEKGKDVELRCDPISGHTALYWYRQSLGQGLEFLIYFQGNSAPDKSGLPSDRFSAERTGGSVSTLTIQRTQQEDSAVYLCASSFSRGGTGELFFGEGSRLTVL.

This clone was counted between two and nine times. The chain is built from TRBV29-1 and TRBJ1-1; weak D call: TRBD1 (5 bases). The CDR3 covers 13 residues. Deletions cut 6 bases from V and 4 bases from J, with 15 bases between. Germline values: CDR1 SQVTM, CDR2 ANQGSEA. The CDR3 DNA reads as TGCAGCGTAGGGACCCAGGCGGGCACTGAAGCTTTCTTT. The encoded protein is CSVGTQAGTEAFF.

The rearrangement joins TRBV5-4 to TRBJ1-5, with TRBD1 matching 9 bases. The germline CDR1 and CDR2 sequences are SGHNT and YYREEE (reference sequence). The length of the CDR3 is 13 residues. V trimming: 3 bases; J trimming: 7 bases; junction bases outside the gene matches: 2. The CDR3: CASSSQGAQPQHF. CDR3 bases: TGTGCCAGCAGCTCACAGGGGGCCCAGCCCCAGCATTTT.

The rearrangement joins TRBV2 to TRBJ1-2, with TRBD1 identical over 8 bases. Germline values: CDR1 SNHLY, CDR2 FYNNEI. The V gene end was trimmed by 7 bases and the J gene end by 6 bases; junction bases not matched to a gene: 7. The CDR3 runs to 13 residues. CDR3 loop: CASKSTGVDGYTF. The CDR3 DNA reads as TGTGCCAGCAAATCGACAGGGGTAGATGGCTACACCTTC.

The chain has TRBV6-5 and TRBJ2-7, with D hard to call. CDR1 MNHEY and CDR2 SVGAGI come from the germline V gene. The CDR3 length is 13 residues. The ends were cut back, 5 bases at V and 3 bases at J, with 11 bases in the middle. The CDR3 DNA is TGTGCCAGCAGTCGGACCAGCAACTACGAGCAGTACTTC. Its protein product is CASSRTSNYEQYF.

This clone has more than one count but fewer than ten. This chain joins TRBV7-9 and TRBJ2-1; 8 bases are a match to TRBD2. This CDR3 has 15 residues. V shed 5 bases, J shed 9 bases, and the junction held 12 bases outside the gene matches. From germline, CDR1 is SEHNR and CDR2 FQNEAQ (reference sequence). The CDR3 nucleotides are TGTGCCAGCAGCCGGGGGGGCCCTACTCGGGGTGAGCAGTTCTTC. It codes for CASSRGGPTRGEQFF.

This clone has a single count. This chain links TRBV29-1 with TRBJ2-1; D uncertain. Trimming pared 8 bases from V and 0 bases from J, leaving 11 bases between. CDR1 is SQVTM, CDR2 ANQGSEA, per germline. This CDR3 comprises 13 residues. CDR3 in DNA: TGCAGCACTCGTGGAAGCTCCTACAATGAGCAGTTCTTC. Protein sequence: CSTRGSSYNEQFF.

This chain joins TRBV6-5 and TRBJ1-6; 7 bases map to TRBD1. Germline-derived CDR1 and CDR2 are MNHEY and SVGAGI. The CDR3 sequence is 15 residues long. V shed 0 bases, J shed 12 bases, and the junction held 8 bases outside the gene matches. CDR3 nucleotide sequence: TGTGCCAGCAGTTACTCGAAGGGGGCGGCTTTACCCCTCCACTTT. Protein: CASSYSKGAALPLHF.

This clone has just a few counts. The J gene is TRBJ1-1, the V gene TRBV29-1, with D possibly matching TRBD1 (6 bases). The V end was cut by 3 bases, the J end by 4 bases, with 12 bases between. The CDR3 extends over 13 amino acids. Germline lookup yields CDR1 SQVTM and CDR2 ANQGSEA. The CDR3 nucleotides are TGCAGCGTTGAGGGGGCGCGAGGCACTGAAGCTTTCTTT. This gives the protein CSVEGARGTEAFF.

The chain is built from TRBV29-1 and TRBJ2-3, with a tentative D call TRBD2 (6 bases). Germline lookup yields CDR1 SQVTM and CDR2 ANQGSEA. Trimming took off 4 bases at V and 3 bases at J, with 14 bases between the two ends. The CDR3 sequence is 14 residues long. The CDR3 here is CSVGGRGRTDTQYF. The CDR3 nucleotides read TGCAGCGTTGGAGGACGGGGGAGAACAGATACGCAGTATTTT.

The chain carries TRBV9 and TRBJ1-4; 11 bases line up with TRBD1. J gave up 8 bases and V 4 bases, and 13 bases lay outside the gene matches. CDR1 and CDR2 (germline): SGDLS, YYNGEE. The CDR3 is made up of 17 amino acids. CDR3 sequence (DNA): TGTGCCAGCAGCCTTGCAGGGACAGGGGGTTCGAGGGAAAAACTGTTTTTT. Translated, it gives CASSLAGTGGSREKLFF.

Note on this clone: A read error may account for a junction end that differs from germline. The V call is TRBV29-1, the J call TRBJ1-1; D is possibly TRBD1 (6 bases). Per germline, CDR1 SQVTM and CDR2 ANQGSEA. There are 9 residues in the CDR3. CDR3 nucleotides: TGCAGCGTGGAGAAACAGGGCCATTTT. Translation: CSVEKQGHF.

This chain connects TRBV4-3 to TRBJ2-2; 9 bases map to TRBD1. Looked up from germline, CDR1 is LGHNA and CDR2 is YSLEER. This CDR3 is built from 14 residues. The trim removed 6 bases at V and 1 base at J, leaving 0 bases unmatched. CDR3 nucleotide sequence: TGCGCCAGCAGGGGACAGGGGAACACCGGGGAGCTGTTTTTT. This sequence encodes CASRGQGNTGELFF.

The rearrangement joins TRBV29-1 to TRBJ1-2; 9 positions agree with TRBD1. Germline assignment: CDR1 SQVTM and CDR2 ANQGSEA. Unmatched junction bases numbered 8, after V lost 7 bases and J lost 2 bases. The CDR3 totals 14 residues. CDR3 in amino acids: CSASSGTGNYGYTF. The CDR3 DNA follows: TGCAGCGCATCGTCCGGGACAGGGAACTATGGCTACACCTTC.

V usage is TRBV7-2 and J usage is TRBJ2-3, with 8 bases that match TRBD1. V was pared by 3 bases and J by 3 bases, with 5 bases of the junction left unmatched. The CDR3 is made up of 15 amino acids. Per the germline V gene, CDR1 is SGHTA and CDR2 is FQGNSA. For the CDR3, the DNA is TGTGCCAGCAGCTTCCAGACAGGGGTGACAGATACGCAGTATTTT. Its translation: CASSFQTGVTDTQYF.

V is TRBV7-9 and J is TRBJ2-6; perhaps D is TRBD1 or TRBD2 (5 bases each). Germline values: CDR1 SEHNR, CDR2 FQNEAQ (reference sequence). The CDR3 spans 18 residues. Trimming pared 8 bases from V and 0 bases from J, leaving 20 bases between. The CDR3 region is CASPRKGSPDSGANVLTF. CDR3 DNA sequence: TGTGCCAGCCCCAGAAAGGGGAGCCCTGACTCTGGGGCCAACGTCCTGACTTTC.

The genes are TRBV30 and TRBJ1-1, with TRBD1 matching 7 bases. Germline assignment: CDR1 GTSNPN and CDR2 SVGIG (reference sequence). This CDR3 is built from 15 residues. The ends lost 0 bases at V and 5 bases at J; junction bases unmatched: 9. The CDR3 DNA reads TGTGCCTGGAGTGTACTAGAAGGGGGCAAGACTGAAGCTTTCTTT. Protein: CAWSVLEGGKTEAFF.

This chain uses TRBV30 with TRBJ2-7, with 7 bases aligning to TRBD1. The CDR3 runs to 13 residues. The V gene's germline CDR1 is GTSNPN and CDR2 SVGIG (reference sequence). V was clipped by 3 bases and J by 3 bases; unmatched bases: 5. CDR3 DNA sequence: TGTGCCTGGAGAGACAGGGCCGGCTACGAGCAGTACTTC. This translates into CAWRDRAGYEQYF.

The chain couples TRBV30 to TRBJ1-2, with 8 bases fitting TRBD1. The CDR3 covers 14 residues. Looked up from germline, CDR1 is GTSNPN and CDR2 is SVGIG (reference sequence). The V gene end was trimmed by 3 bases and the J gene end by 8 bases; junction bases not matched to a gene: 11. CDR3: CAWSASRGRGGYTF. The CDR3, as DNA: TGTGCCTGGAGCGCCTCCAGGGGGCGAGGGGGCTACACCTTC. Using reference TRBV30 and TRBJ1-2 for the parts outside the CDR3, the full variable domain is SQTIHQWPATLVQPVGSPLSLECTVEGTSNPNLYWYRQAAGRGLQLLFYSVGIGQISSEVPQNLSASRPQDRQFILSSKKLLLSDSGFYLCAWSASRGRGGYTFGSGTRLTVV.